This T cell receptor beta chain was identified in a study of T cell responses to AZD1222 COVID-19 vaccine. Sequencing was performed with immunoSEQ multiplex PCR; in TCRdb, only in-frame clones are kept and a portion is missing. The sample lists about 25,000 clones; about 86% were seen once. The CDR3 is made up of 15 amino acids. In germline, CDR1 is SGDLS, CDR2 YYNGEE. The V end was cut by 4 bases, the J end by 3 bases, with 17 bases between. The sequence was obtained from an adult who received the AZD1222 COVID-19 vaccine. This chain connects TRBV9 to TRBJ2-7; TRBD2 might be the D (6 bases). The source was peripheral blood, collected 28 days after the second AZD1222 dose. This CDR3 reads CASSSSGTLGYEQYF. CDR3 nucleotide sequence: TGTGCCAGCAGCTCATCCGGGACTCTTGGCTACGAGCAGTACTTC.